This T cell receptor beta chain derives from a study of immune cell composition in non-small cell lung cancer. General observations from the study: Dominant in vivo tumour-associated clones were not shown to share tumour-reactive sequences.

TCRdb's table, derived via immunoSEQ multiplex PCR, lists solely in-frame clones and lacks some. The table records a few thousand clones, 76% of them present only once. This clone was detected a few times. Its target is unknown. This TCR derives from a human donor with non-small cell lung cancer. Sequencing was carried out using lung tumor tissue.

The CDR3 DNA sequence: TGTGCCAGCAGCGCCGGGACAGGGATGAACGAGCAGTACTTC. Its translation is CASSAGTGMNEQYF. The rearrangement uses TRBV7-2 and TRBJ2-7; 9 bases are shared with TRBD1. The V gene's germline CDR1 is SGHTA and CDR2 FQGNSA. This CDR3 is built from 14 residues. Trimming cost V 5 bases and J 5 bases; bases outside gene matches: 7.